This passage covers 30 T cell receptor beta chains from one sample sequenced in a study of CD8+ T cells in alopecia areata. Treatment meaning: oral pan-JAK inhibitor, 5-10 mg twice daily. Sequencing relied on a cDNA template that was reverse transcribed from extracted RNA. TCRdb's copy holds only in-frame clones and misses some; the assay was immunoSEQ multiplex PCR. The data contain 150,000 or so clones, 45% to 65% of them singletons. The input for sequencing was CD8+ T cells sorted from blood, taken at week 4, from a patient treated with tofacitinib. These receptors came from a human donor with alopecia areata.

The chain employs TRBV6-5 and TRBJ1-5, with a possible D match to TRBD1 (5 bases). The CDR3 totals 16 residues. The ends were cut back, 4 bases at V and 2 bases at J, with 15 bases in the middle. From germline, CDR1 is MNHEY and CDR2 SVGAGI. In DNA form, the CDR3 reads TGTGCCAGCAGTTCAAGGGGCAGCGAACGCAATCAGCCCCAGCATTTT. This gives the protein CASSSRGSERNQPQHF.

The chain uses TRBV10-3 and TRBJ1-1; D gene uncertain. The germline V gene encodes CDR1 ENHRY and CDR2 SYGVKD. Trimming cost V 3 bases and J 11 bases, with 10 bases left between them. CDR3 length: 11 residues. CDR3 in amino acids: CAISDGVSAFF. The CDR3 bases are TGTGCCATCAGTGATGGGGTTTCGGCTTTCTTT.

The chain combines TRBV2 with TRBJ2-1, with unresolved D. The CDR3 totals 11 residues. From germline, CDR1 is SNHLY and CDR2 FYNNEI. The V gene lost 5 bases and the J gene lost 7 bases, with 6 bases spanning the gap. CDR3 residues: CASSPGNEQFF. The CDR3 DNA reads as TGTGCCAGCAGTCCTGGGAATGAGCAGTTCTTC.

This chain uses TRBV7-9 with TRBJ2-3, with no clear D. V was cut by 3 bases and J by 4 bases, with 5 bases left in between. Per the germline V gene, CDR1 is SEHNR and CDR2 is FQNEAQ (reference sequence). The CDR3 sequence is 12 residues long. CDR3 DNA sequence: TGTGCCAGCAGCTTGGTGGCAGATACGCAGTATTTT. Its translation: CASSLVADTQYF.

With regard to this clone: This CDR3 is also generated by other DNA sequences in the sample. The CDR3 DNA reads as TGTGCCAGCAGCTCATCGACAGATACGCAGTATTTT. This gives the protein CASSSSTDTQYF. The rearrangement joins TRBV13 to TRBJ2-3; unclear D gene. Germline assignment: CDR1 PRHDT and CDR2 FYEKMQ (reference sequence). V was pared by 4 bases and J by 3 bases, with 5 bases between. The CDR3 spans 12 residues.

V usage is TRBV6-5 and J usage is TRBJ1-2; D not resolved. Between the trimmed V and J ends, which lost 4 bases and 6 bases, there was a span of 12 bases. Germline V gene lookup returns CDR1 MNHEY and CDR2 SVGAGI. The CDR3 has 13 residues. CDR3 residues: CASSLGGTHGYTF. The CDR3 DNA sequence: TGTGCCAGCAGTTTGGGCGGCACCCATGGCTACACCTTC.

V is TRBV7-9 and J is TRBJ2-3; 11 bases agree with TRBD2. Germline assignment: CDR1 SEHNR and CDR2 FQNEAQ (reference sequence). The junction had 4 bases not matched to a gene; V was cut back by 5 bases and J by 0 bases. This CDR3 contains 16 residues. In DNA, the CDR3 is TGTGCCAGCAGCCCTCTAGCGGGGGGAAGCACAGATACGCAGTATTTT. Translated: CASSPLAGGSTDTQYF.

The chain joins TRBV7-6 to TRBJ2-7; TRBD2 matches 9 bases. Germline CDR1 and CDR2: SGHVS and FNYEAQ. V shed 5 bases and J 0 bases; nucleotides not matched to a gene: 8. The length of the CDR3 is 16 residues. The CDR3 nucleotides are TGTGCCAGCAGCCCAGAAGCGGGGGGCCGCTCCTACGAGCAGTACTTC. This translates into CASSPEAGGRSYEQYF. The whole variable domain, remainder taken from reference TRBV7-6 and TRBJ2-7, is GAGVSQSPRYKVTKRGQDVALRCDPISGHVSLYWYRQALGQGPEFLTYFNYEAQQDKSGLPNDRFSAERPEGSISTLTIQRTEQRDSAMYRCASSPEAGGRSYEQYFGPGTRLTVT.

The J gene is TRBJ2-4, the V gene TRBV6-5; D gene unclear. There are 16 residues in the CDR3. Trimming left V 0 bases short and J 0 bases short, with 9 bases between. The germline V gene has CDR1 MNHEY and CDR2 SVGAGI. The CDR3 loop is CASSYSLGVAKNIQYF. CDR3 DNA sequence: TGTGCCAGCAGTTACTCACTTGGGGTAGCCAAAAACATTCAGTACTTC.

This clone turned up a few times. This chain links TRBV27 with TRBJ2-5, with 9 bases fitting TRBD2. Trimming removed 6 bases from V and 9 bases from J; junction bases left unmatched: 11. CDR1 is MNHEY, CDR2 SMNVEV, per germline (reference sequence). The CDR3 runs 14 residues. This chain's CDR3 is CASSNPAGGSAQYF. The CDR3 bases are TGTGCCAGCAGCAACCCCGCGGGGGGGTCCGCCCAGTACTTC.

This chain links TRBV5-1 with TRBJ2-3; TRBD2 agrees at 13 bases. With V trimmed by 4 bases and J by 5 bases, 7 bases remained unmatched. There are 16 residues in the CDR3. Germline loops: CDR1 SGHRS, CDR2 YFSETQ. Here the CDR3 reads CASSQGRLAGGDTQYF. As DNA, the CDR3 is TGCGCCAGCAGCCAAGGTAGACTAGCGGGGGGAGATACGCAGTATTTT. Full variable domain (remainder filled in from reference TRBV5-1 and TRBJ2-3): KAGVTQTPRYLIKTRGQQVTLSCSPISGHRSVSWYQQTPGQGLQFLFEYFSETQRNKGNFPGRFSGRQFSNSRSEMNVSTLELGDSALYLCASSQGRLAGGDTQYFGPGTRLTVL.

This clone was detected only a few times. V is TRBV13 and J is TRBJ1-2; D unresolved. This CDR3 has 13 amino acids. Germline-derived CDR1 and CDR2 are PRHDT and FYEKMQ (reference sequence). V lost 5 bases and J lost 2, with 9 bases in between. The CDR3 loop reads CASSPGRNYGYTF. For the CDR3, the DNA is TGTGCCAGCAGCCCCGGACGGAACTATGGCTACACCTTC.

The rearrangement joins TRBV11-3 to TRBJ2-3; D may be TRBD1 (5 bases). Trimming removed 1 base from V and 5 bases from J, with 10 bases in between. CDR1 is SGHNT, CDR2 YENEEA, per germline. This CDR3 region has 14 residues. This CDR3 reads CASSLVGAGDTQYF. CDR3 DNA: TGTGCCAGCAGCTTAGTAGGGGCAGGAGATACGCAGTATTTT.

The sample holds a few counts of this clone. The CDR3 DNA is TGTGCCAGCACCATGAGAGGGGGCATAGAGCCCCAGCATTTT. It yields the protein CASTMRGGIEPQHF. This chain links TRBV27 with TRBJ1-5; the match to TRBD1 covers 7 bases. The CDR3 has 14 amino acids. Trimming cost V 7 bases and J 8 bases; bases outside gene matches: 11. Germline CDR1 is MNHEY and CDR2 is SMNVEV (reference sequence).

The chain links TRBV7-9 to TRBJ2-1; D not resolved. Germline lookup yields CDR1 SEHNR and CDR2 FQNEAQ (reference sequence). V gave up 1 base and J gave up 4 bases, with 5 bases separating them. This CDR3 is 13 amino acids long. The CDR3 loop reads CASSLDRYNEQFF. CDR3 DNA sequence: TGTGCCAGCAGCTTAGACCGATACAATGAGCAGTTCTTC.

Worth noting for this clone: Other DNA sequences from this sample encode an identical CDR3 as well. The chain recombines TRBV6-5 with TRBJ2-7; the D call may be TRBD1 or TRBD2 (5 bases each). CDR3 length equals 13 residues. V shed 5 bases and J shed 3 bases, with 11 bases lying between them. Germline CDR1 reads MNHEY; CDR2 reads SVGAGI. The CDR3 reads CASSPGTVYEQYF. The CDR3 bases are TGTGCCAGCAGTCCCGGGACGGTCTACGAGCAGTACTTC.

V gene TRBV13 combines with J gene TRBJ2-7; 10 bases line up with TRBD1. V lost 5 bases to trimming and J lost 4 bases; unmatched junction nucleotides: 2. Germline CDR1 PRHDT, CDR2 FYEKMQ (reference sequence). The CDR3 is 13 residues long. The CDR3 spells CASSDRGLYEQYF. CDR3 bases: TGTGCCAGCAGCGACAGGGGGCTTTACGAGCAGTACTTC.

Only a few counts were recorded for this clone. This chain links TRBV7-3 with TRBJ2-1; maybe TRBD2 (6 bases). The V gene lost 4 bases and the J gene lost 0 bases, with 13 bases spanning the gap. CDR1 and CDR2 (germline): SGHTA, FQGTGA. The CDR3 is 16 residues long. As DNA, the CDR3 is TGTGCCAGCAGCTCATGGGGGGTAAGCTCCTACAATGAGCAGTTCTTC. Translating gives CASSSWGVSSYNEQFF.

This clone was picked up one time. J is TRBJ1-2 and V is TRBV18; D gene ambiguous. CDR1 is KGHSH, CDR2 LQKENI, per germline. The V gene lost 0 bases and the J gene lost 0 bases, with 8 bases spanning the gap. The CDR3 covers 15 residues. Written as DNA, the CDR3 is TGTGCCAGCTCACCACCGGACGGTCCTAACTATGGCTACACCTTC. The encoded protein is CASSPPDGPNYGYTF. The whole variable domain, filled in from reference TRBV18 and TRBJ1-2, reads NAGVMQNPRHLVRRRGQEARLRCSPMKGHSHVYWYRQLPEEGLKFMVYLQKENIIDESGMPKERFSAEFPKEGPSILRIQQVVRGDSAAYFCASSPPDGPNYGYTFGSGTRLTVV.

In its sample, this clone was seen a few times. The chain joins TRBV27 to TRBJ1-6; TRBD1 might be the D (6 bases). Germline V gene data show CDR1 as MNHEY and CDR2 as SMNVEV (reference sequence). Trimming pared 6 bases from V and 0 bases from J, leaving 12 bases between. The CDR3 covers 16 residues. In DNA, the CDR3 is TGTGCCAGCAGCTCAAAGGACAGCTCCTATAATTCACCCCTCCACTTT. It encodes CASSSKDSSYNSPLHF.

This clone was counted a few times. V is TRBV7-9 and J is TRBJ2-7; 8 nucleotides match TRBD2. The J segment lost 3 bases and the V segment lost 5 bases, leaving 3 bases of the junction unmatched. The CDR3 runs 13 residues. The V gene's germline CDR1 is SEHNR and CDR2 FQNEAQ (reference sequence). The DNA for the CDR3 is TGTGCCAGCAGCAAAAGCGGGGGCTACGAGCAGTACTTC. Its protein product is CASSKSGGYEQYF.

This clone was seen only a few times. The rearrangement links TRBV7-6 to TRBJ1-1; no firm D call. The length of the CDR3 is 13 residues. Trimming took 2 bases from V and 0 from J, leaving 4 bases between them. Germline V gene data show CDR1 as SGHVS and CDR2 as FNYEAQ. CDR3 residues: CASSLRLNTEAFF. The CDR3, as DNA: TGTGCCAGCAGCTTAAGATTGAACACTGAAGCTTTCTTT.

This clone was observed a handful of times. The rearrangement links TRBV29-1 to TRBJ1-2; D possibly corresponds to TRBD1 (5 bases). There are 12 residues in the CDR3. Germline assignment: CDR1 SQVTM and CDR2 ANQGSEA. Trimming stripped 2 bases from V and 8 bases from J, with 12 bases between. The CDR3 sequence: CSVEPGLRGYTF. Here the CDR3 DNA reads TGCAGCGTTGAACCAGGGCTGAGGGGCTACACCTTC.

V usage is TRBV6-5 and J usage is TRBJ1-1, with unresolved D. V was shortened by 5 bases and J by 5 bases, with 15 bases between the two germline ends. CDR1 and CDR2 from the germline V gene are MNHEY and SVGAGI. The CDR3 sequence is 14 residues long. The CDR3 loop reads CASSLVEGSTEAFF. The CDR3 DNA reads as TGTGCCAGCAGTCTGGTCGAGGGATCAACTGAAGCTTTCTTT.

The chain recombines TRBV13 with TRBJ2-5; D possibly corresponds to TRBD1 (6 bases). The DNA end favors TRBJ2-7, so the J call may be wrong. Germline V gene data show CDR1 as PRHDT and CDR2 as FYEKMQ (reference sequence). The length of the CDR3 is 14 residues. The CDR3 DNA is TGTGCCAGCAGCCCCATCCGGGACACCTACGAGCAGTACTTC. Its protein product is CASSPIRDTYEQYF.

The CDR3 nucleotides are TGTGCCAGCAGCCCCCGGGACCGAGTCTACGAGCAGTACTTC. This encodes CASSPRDRVYEQYF. The V call is TRBV9, the J call TRBJ2-7, with D possibly being TRBD1 or TRBD2 (5 bases each). The CDR3 loop spans 14 amino acids. Trimming pared 4 bases from V and 3 bases from J, leaving 14 bases between. Germline V gene lookup returns CDR1 SGDLS and CDR2 YYNGEE.

The rearrangement uses TRBV7-9 and TRBJ2-5, with 7 bases that match TRBD1. Germline V lookup: CDR1 SEHNR, CDR2 FQNEAQ (reference sequence). Unmatched junction bases numbered 3, after V lost 5 bases and J lost 3 bases. The CDR3 consists of 13 residues. The CDR3 here is CASSPGQKETQYF. CDR3 bases: TGTGCCAGCAGCCCGGGACAGAAAGAGACCCAGTACTTC.

The rearrangement links TRBV29-1 to TRBJ1-5; no clear D gene. Looked up from germline, CDR1 is SQVTM and CDR2 is ANQGSEA. Trimming pared 6 bases from V and 0 bases from J, leaving 15 bases between. CDR3 length: 15 amino acids. The chain's CDR3 is CSVRVSGDSNQPQHF. CDR3 coding DNA: TGCAGCGTCCGCGTCTCGGGTGATAGCAATCAGCCCCAGCATTTT.

The rearrangement links TRBV27 to TRBJ1-2, with a tentative D call TRBD1 (6 bases). The V gene's germline CDR1 is MNHEY and CDR2 SMNVEV (reference sequence). This CDR3 is built from 12 residues. V gave up 8 bases and J gave up 4 bases, with 11 bases separating them. CDR3 protein: CASWGHLYGYTF. CDR3 sequence (DNA): TGTGCCAGCTGGGGGCACCTCTATGGCTACACCTTC.

The chain links TRBV7-9 to TRBJ2-7; tentatively, D is TRBD1 or TRBD2 (5 bases each). The CDR3 covers 14 residues. The ends were cut back, 4 bases at V and 4 bases at J, with 14 bases in the middle. Germline CDR1 SEHNR, CDR2 FQNEAQ (reference sequence). As DNA, the CDR3 is TGTGCCAGCAGCTGGGACGGTTCGGGTTACGAGCAGTACTTC. Translating it yields CASSWDGSGYEQYF.